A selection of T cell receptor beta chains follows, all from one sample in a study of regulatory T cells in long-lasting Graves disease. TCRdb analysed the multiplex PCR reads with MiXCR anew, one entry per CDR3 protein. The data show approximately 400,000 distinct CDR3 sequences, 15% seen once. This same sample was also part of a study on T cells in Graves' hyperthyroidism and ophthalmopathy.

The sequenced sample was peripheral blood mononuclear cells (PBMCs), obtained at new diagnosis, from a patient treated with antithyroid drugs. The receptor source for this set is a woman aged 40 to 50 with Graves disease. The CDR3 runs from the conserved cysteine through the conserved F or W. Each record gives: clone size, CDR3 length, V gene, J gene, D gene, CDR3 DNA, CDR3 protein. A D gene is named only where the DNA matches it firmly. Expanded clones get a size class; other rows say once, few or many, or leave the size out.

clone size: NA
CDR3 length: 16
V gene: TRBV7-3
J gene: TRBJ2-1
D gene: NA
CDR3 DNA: TGTGCCAGCAGCGCCACGGAGGGTATCTCCTACAATGAGCAGTTCTTC
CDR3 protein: CASSATEGISYNEQFF

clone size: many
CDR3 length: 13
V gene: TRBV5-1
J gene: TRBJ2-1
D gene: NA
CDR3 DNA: TGCGCCAGCAGCTGGAGAGGAGGGAGGGAGCAGTTCTTC
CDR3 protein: CASSWRGGREQFF

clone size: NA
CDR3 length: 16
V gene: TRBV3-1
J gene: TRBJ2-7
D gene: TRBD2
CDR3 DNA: TGTGCCAGCAGCCAAACGGCTAGCGGGATTCGTTACGAGCAGTACTTC
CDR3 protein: CASSQTASGIRYEQYF

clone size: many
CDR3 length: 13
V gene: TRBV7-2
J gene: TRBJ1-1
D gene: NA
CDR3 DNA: TGTGCCAGCAGCTCCCCCGGGTTCCAGGTAGCTTTCTTT
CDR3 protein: CASSSPGFQVAFF

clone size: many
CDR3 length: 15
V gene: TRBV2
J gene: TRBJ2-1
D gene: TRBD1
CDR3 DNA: TGTGCCAGCAGACACGACAGGGGGGATTACAATGAGCAGTTCTTC
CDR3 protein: CASRHDRGDYNEQFF

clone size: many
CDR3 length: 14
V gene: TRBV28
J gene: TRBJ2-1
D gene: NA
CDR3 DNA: TGTGCCAGCAGTTTTGTAGACAGTTACAATGAGCAGTTCTTC
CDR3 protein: CASSFVDSYNEQFF

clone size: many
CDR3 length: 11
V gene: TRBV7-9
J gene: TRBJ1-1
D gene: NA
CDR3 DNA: TGTGCCAGCAGACAGGGCGCTGAAGCTTTCTTT
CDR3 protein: CASRQGAEAFF

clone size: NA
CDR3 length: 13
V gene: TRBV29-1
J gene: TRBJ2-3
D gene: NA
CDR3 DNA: TGCAGCGTTGTGGGGGGGCGGGTAGATACGCAGTATTTT
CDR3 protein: CSVVGGRVDTQYF

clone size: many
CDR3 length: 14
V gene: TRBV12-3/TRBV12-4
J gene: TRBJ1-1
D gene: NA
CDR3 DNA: TGTGCCAGCAGTTTAACCCGTCTGAACACTGAAGCTTTCTTT
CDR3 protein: CASSLTRLNTEAFF

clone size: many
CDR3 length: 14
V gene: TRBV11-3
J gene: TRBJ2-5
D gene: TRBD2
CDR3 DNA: TGTGCCAGCAGCTCGGCGGGGGTCCAAGAGACCCAGTACTTC
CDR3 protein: CASSSAGVQETQYF

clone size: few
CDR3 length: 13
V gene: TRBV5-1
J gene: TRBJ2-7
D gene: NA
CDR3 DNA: TGCGCCAGCAGCTTGGTAGGGAACTACGAGCAGTACTTC
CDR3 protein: CASSLVGNYEQYF

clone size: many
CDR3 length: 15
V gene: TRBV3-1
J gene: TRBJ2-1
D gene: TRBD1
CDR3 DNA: TGTGCCAGCAGAGGGGGACAGGGCTCCTACAATGAGCAGTTCTTC
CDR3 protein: CASRGGQGSYNEQFF

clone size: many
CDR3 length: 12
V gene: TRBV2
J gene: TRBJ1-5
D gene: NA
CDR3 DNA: TGTGCCAGCAAGGACGGCAATCAGCCCCAGCATTTT
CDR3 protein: CASKDGNQPQHF

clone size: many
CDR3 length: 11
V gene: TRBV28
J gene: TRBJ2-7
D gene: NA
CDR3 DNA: TGTGCCAGCAGACAGGGTCGGGTGCAGTACTTC
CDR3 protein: CASRQGRVQYF

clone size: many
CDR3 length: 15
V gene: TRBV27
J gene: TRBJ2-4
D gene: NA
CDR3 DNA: TGTGCCAGCAGTCCCGGGACATTAGCCAAAAACATTCAGTACTTC
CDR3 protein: CASSPGTLAKNIQYF

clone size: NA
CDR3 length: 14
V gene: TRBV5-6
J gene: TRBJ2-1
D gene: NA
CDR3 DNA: TGTGCCAGCAGCCTCGGACAGTTCTACAATGAGCAGTTCTTC
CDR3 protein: CASSLGQFYNEQFF

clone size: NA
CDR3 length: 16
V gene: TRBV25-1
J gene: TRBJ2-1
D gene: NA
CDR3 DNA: TGTGCCAGCAGTGATCCGGACCCCAAACTTTACAATGAGCAGTTCTTC
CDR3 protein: CASSDPDPKLYNEQFF